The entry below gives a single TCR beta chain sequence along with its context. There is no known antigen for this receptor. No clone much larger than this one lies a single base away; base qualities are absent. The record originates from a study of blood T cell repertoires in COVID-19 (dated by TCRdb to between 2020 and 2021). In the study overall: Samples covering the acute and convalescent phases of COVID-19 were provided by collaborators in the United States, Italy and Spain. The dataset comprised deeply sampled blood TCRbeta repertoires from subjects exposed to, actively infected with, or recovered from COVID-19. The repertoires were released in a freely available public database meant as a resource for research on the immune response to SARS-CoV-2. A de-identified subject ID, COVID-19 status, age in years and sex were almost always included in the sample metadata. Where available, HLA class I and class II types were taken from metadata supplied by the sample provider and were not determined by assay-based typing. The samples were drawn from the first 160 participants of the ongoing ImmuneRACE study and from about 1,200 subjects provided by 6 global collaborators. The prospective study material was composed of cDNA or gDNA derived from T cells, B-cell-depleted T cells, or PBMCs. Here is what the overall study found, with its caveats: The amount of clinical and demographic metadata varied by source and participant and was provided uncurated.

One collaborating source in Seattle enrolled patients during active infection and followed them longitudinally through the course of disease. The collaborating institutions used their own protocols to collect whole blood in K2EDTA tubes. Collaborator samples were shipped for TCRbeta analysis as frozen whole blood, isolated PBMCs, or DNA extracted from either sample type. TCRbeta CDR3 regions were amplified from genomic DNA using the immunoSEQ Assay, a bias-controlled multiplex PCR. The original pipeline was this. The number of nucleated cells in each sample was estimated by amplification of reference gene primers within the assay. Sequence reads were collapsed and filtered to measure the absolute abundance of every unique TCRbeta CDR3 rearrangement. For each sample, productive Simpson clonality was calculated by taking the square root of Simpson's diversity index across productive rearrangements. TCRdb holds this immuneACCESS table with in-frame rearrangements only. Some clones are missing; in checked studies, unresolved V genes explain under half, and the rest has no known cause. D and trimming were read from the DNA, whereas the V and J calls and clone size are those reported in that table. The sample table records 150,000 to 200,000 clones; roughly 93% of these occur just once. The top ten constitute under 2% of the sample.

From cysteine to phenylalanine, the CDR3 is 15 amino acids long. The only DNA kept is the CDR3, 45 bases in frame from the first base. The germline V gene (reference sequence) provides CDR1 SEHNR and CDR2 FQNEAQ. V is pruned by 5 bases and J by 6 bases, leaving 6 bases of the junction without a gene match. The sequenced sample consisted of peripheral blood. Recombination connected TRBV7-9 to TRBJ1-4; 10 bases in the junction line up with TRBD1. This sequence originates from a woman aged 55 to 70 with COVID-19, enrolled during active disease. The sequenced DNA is TGTGCCAGCAGCGGGCCGGGACAGGGGTATGAAAAACTGTTTTTT. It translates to CASSGPGQGYEKLFF. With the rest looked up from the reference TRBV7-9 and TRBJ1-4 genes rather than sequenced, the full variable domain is DTGVSQNPRHKITKRGQNVTFRCDPISEHNRLYWYRQTLGQGPEFLTYFQNEAQLEKSRLLSDRFSAERPKGSFSTLEIQRTEQGDSAMYLCASSGPGQGYEKLFFGSGTQLSVL.